This TCR beta chain was retrieved from a study of CD8+CD57+ T cells in acquired aplastic anemia. Study-wide background: DNA from sorted CD4+ and CD8+ cells averaged around 3.5 ug.

This clonotype came up many times. The antigen remains undetermined. Notes on the study in general: A significant difference in CD8+ Simpson's diversity between patients and controls was not found.

Profiling that covered TCR beta VDJ and CDR3 relied on genomic DNA as its template. TCRdb reanalysed the reads using MiXCR and keeps one entry per CDR3 protein. Found here are roughly 180,000 distinct CDR3 sequences, around 50% of them singletons; the top ten hold over 10%. V shed 3 bases, J shed 1 base, and the junction held 10 bases outside the gene matches. From germline, CDR1 is LNHDA and CDR2 SQIVND (reference sequence). The CDR3 totals 17 residues. Selection for sequencing was limited to patients who had shown CD8+CD57+ cell expansion by flow cytometry. Receipt of therapy had not occurred in any patient by the time of blood sampling.

This clonotype originated in a human donor with aplastic anemia. The chain combines TRBV19 with TRBJ2-5; 8 bases match TRBD2. Material for sequencing was sorted CD4+, CD8+, or CD8+CD57+ T cells (not recorded which) from PBMCs. CDR3 region: CASSIGGGGYSQETQYF. The CDR3 nucleotides read TGTGCCAGTAGTATTGGCGGCGGGGGGTATTCCCAAGAGACCCAGTACTTC.